This TCR beta chain was profiled in a study of T cells after yellow fever vaccination (dated by TCRdb to about 2019). General notes on the study: The SMART-Seq v4 Ultra Low Input RNA kit was used to prepare libraries from fractions with low cell numbers. Bulk TCR alpha and beta repertoires were sequenced longitudinally to track T-cell clones before and after primary and booster YFV17D yellow fever vaccination. Two healthy male donors made up the cohort, one aged 18 to 29 years and the other aged 30 to 40 years. Bulk PBMC replicates and cell subsets were isolated from blood drawn at multiple timepoints before and after both primary and secondary immunization. General study outcomes and caveats: Only a couple of donors were included in the study, so the extent to which the findings can be generalized is limited. Computational filtering was needed because FACS-sorted repertoires could contain abundant contaminating clonotypes from the bulk population. The secondary T-cell response was weaker than the primary response but faster, peaking on day 5 instead of day 15. A small fraction of clonotypes appeared in both the CD4 and CD8 compartments, likely as a result of convergent recombination. After the booster, most clones that had expanded after primary vaccination were detected again (around 96% of CD4 and more than 80% of CD8), suggesting broad maintenance of memory.

V and J are truncated by 6 bases and 5 bases respectively, leaving an intervening sequence of 18 bases. Including the terminal cysteine and phenylalanine, the CDR3 comprises 14 residues. CDR3 DNA is the only sequence kept; it has 42 bases, read in frame from the first base. Taken from the germline V gene, the CDR1 and CDR2 loops are SQVTM and ANQGSEA. Synthesis of TCR cDNA relied on 5'RACE template switching, a step that introduced a universal primer site along with unique molecular identifiers. Priming of cDNA synthesis was performed from both the TCR alpha and TCR beta constant segments. Two PCR steps were used to amplify libraries, with sample barcodes and sequencing adapters being added in the second step. Sequencing of the libraries was done on either Illumina HiSeq 2500 (2x100 bp) or NovaSeq (2x150 bp). Per the authors' processing: MIGEC handled demultiplexing of reads and collapsing into UMI consensus sequences, while MiXCR performed V(D)J alignment. Using edgeR on replicate PBMC samples, clonotypes were called vaccine-responding if FDR was below 0.01 and the log2 fold change was above 5 up to day 15. Each bulk clonotype was labeled CD4 or CD8 based on which sequenced repertoire, CD4 or CD8, contained the clonotype at higher abundance. TCRdb trimmed the raw reads at Q25, called clones with MiXCR and kept productive beta chains. For every CDR3 protein sequence, its rows merge into one entry that carries the most common genes and DNA. The V and J calls here are based on TCRdb, not the publication. Recorded for this sample are around 230,000 distinct CDR3 sequences; around 6.7% of them occurred a single time. The top ten hold approximately 1.1% of the sample.

Interpreted using the paper, the treatment or condition label stands for: live attenuated yellow fever vaccine strain. PBMCs were isolated from peripheral blood using a standard Ficoll-Paque protocol. Dynabeads CD4 and CD8 positive selection kits were used to isolate the CD4 and CD8 T-cell fractions. RNA was extracted with TriZol from bulk PBMCs, CD4 and CD8 fractions, and dextramer-positive and dextramer-negative fractions. A few counts support this clonotype. It has no known antigen specificity. No much larger clone is present one base from it, and per-base qualities are unavailable. The V gene is TRBV29-1 and the J gene is TRBJ2-3; the D segment could be TRBD2, given 6 matching bases. The TCR was taken from a man aged 30 to 45 who received the YFV17D yellow fever vaccine. The sequences come from CD4+ T cells sorted from PBMCs, collected on the day of the yellow fever booster vaccination. The CDR3 is CSVRAGSTEDTQYF. The nucleotide sequence reads TGCAGCGTCAGGGCGGGGTCTACGGAAGATACGCAGTATTTT.